This TCR beta chain was documented in a study of blood T cell repertoires in COVID-19. Here immunoSEQ multiplex PCR was the method, and the copy in TCRdb shows in-frame clones only, minus some. The table shows 200,000 or so clones, with 88% occurring only once. The germline CDR1 and CDR2 sequences are PRHDT and FYEKMQ (reference sequence). The V end was cut by 8 bases, the J end by 7 bases, with 21 bases between. This CDR3 has 14 residues. The chain carries TRBV13 and TRBJ2-7; D might be TRBD1 (6 bases). The specimen was PBMCs or T cells enriched from blood (not recorded which). The receptor was isolated from a woman in her 30s who had been exposed to COVID-19. The CDR3 region is CASGYRTEYYEQYF. Here the CDR3 DNA reads TGTGCCAGCGGTTACCGGACAGAGTACTATGAGCAGTACTTC. Variable domain in full (rest from reference TRBV13 and TRBJ2-7): AAGVIQSPRHLIKEKRETATLKCYPIPRHDTVYWYQQGPGQDPQFLISFYEKMQSDKGSIPDRFSAQQFSDYHSELNMSSLELGDSALYFCASGYRTEYYEQYFGPGTRLTVT.